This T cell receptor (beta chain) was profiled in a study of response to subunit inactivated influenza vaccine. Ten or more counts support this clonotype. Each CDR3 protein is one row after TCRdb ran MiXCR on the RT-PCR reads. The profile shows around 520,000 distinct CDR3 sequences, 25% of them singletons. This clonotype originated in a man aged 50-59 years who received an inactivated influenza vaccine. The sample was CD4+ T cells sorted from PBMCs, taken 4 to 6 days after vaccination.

Written as DNA, the CDR3 is TGTGCCAGCAGCTTAGACAGGGGCGCCGAGCAGTACTTC. It translates to CASSLDRGAEQYF. The chain uses TRBV7-8 and TRBJ2-7, with 7 bases identical to TRBD1. Unmatched junction bases numbered 3, after V lost 1 base and J lost 6 bases. Germline assignment: CDR1 SGHVS and CDR2 FQNEAQ. The CDR3 loop spans 13 amino acids.